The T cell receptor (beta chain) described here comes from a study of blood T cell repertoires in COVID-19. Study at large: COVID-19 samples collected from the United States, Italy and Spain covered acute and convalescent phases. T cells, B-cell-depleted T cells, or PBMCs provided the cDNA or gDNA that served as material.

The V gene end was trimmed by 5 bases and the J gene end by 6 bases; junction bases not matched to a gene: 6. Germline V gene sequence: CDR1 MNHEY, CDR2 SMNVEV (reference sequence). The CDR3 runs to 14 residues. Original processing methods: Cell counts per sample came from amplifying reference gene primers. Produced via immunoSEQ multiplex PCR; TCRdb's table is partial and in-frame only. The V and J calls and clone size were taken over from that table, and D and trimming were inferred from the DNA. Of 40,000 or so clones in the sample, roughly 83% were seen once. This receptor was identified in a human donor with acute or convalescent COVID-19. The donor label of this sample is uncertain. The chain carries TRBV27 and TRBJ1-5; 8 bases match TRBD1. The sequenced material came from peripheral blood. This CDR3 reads CASSPGQVGQPQHF. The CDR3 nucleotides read TGTGCCAGCAGTCCGGGACAGGTTGGTCAGCCCCAGCATTTT.